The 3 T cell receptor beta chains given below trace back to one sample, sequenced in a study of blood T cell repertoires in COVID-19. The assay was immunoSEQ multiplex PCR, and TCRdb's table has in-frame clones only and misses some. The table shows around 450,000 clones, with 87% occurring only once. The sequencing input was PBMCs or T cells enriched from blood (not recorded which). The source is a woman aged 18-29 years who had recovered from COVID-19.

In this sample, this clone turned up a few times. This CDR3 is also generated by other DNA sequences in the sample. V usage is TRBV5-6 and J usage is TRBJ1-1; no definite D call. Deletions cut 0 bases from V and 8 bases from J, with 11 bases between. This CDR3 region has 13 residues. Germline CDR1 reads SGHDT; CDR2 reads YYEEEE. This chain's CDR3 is CASSLAGITEAFF. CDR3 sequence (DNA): TGTGCCAGCAGCTTGGCTGGTATCACAGAAGCTTTCTTT.

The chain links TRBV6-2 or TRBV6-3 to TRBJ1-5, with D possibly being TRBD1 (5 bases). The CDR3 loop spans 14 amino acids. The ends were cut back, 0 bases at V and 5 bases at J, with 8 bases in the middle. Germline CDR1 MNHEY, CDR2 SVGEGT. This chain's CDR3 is CASSYSTAYQPQHF. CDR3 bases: TGTGCCAGCAGTTACTCGACAGCCTATCAGCCCCAGCATTTT.

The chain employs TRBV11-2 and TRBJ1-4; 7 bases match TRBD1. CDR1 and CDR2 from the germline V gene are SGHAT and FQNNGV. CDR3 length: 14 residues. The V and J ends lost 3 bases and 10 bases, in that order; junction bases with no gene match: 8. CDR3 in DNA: TGTGCCAGCAGCTTCAACAGGGGCAACGGAAAACTGTTTTTT. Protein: CASSFNRGNGKLFF.